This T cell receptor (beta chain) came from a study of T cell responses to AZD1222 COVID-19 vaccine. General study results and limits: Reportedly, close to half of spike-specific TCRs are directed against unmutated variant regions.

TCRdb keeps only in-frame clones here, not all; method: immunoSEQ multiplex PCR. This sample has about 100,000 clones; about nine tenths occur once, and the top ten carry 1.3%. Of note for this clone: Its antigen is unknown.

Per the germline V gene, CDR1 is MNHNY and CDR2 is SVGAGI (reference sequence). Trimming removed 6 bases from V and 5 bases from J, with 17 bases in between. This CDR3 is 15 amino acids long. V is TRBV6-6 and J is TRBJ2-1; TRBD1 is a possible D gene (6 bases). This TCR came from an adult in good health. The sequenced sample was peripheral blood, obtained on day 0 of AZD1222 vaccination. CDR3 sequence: CASSLSGVTHNEQFF. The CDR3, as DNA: TGTGCCAGCAGCCTGTCAGGGGTTACTCACAATGAGCAGTTCTTC.